This record covers a single T cell receptor beta chain. Its antigen is unknown. The data were obtained in a study of cytomegalovirus exposure and HLA in healthy donors. Study-wide results and limits: In a later analysis, compared with equally common non-associated chains, HLA-associated beta chains were more expanded. In vitro assays verified that a few CMV-associated chains recognized CMV antigens specifically. Researchers reported from a later analysis that most CMV-associated TCR beta chains appeared HLA-restricted.

The PCR ran on 60 Vbeta and 13 Jbeta primers. Method: immunoSEQ multiplex PCR; TCRdb's copy keeps in-frame clones and lacks some. The sample contains about 140,000 clones, approximately 80% of which appear only once. The specimen was PBMCs. The sequence came from a male donor in good health and CMV-seronegative.

CDR3 residues: CASKAPNTGELFF. CDR3 coding DNA: TGTGCCAGCAAAGCGCCGAACACCGGGGAGCTGTTTTTT. The J gene is TRBJ2-2, the V gene TRBV7-6; the D is unclear. The V end lost 7 bases, the J end lost 0 bases, and 6 bases lay between the germline ends. The CDR3 sequence is 13 residues long. CDR1 and CDR2 from the germline V gene are SGHVS and FNYEAQ.